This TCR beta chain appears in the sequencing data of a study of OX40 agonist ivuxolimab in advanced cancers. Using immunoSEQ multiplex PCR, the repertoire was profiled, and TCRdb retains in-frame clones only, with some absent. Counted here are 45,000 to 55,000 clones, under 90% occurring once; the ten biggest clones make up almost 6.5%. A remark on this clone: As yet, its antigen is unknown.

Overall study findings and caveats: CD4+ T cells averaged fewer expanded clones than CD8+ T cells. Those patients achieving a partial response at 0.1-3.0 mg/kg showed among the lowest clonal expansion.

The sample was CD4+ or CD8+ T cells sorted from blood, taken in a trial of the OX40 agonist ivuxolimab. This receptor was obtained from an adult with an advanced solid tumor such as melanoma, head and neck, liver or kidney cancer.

The DNA for the CDR3 is TGTGCCAGCAGCCTGGGCGGGACCCCTCCTTCAAAAGTCACGCAGTATTTT. It encodes CASSLGGTPPSKVTQYF. The genes are TRBV5-6 and TRBJ2-3; D possibly corresponds to TRBD2 (6 bases). The CDR3 runs to 17 residues. Between the trimmed V and J ends, which lost 4 bases and 9 bases, there was a span of 27 bases. CDR1 is SGHDT and CDR2 is YYEEEE in the germline V gene.